The 23 T cell receptor beta chains reported below all come from one sample, sequenced in a study of T cells in Graves' hyperthyroidism and ophthalmopathy. Researchers took RNA transcripts and amplified the TCR beta CDR3 regions from them. The TCR CDR3 was amplified in a first-round RT-PCR using the HTBI primer set. TCRdb fed the multiplex PCR reads into MiXCR, producing one record per CDR3 protein. Seen here are 250,000 to 350,000 distinct CDR3 sequences, approximately 15% observed once, and the top ten hold approximately 60%. Specimen: blood. The receptors were gathered from a woman in her sixties with Graves' ophthalmopathy.

This clonotype was recorded at least ten times. The chain has TRBV3-1 and TRBJ2-7, with 7 nucleotides matching TRBD2. This CDR3 is 12 amino acids long. The V gene end was trimmed by 6 bases and the J gene end by 6 bases; junction bases not matched to a gene: 5. Germline V gene lookup returns CDR1 LGHDT and CDR2 YNNKEL (reference sequence). The CDR3 sequence: CASSHPGGEQYF. As DNA, the CDR3 is TGTGCCAGCAGTCATCCGGGAGGCGAGCAGTACTTC.

This clonotype has more than one count but fewer than ten. The chain is built from TRBV9 and TRBJ2-7; D remains unclear. Per the germline V gene, CDR1 is SGDLS and CDR2 is YYNGEE. Trimming cost V 0 bases and J 4 bases, with 17 bases left between them. The CDR3 is 16 amino acids. The DNA of the CDR3 is TGTGCCAGCAGCGTAGCCCAGGCTCCGGCCCGATACGAGCAGTACTTC. Its translation is CASSVAQAPARYEQYF. Full variable domain (remainder filled in from reference TRBV9 and TRBJ2-7): DSGVTQTPKHLITATGQRVTLRCSPRSGDLSVYWYQQSLDQGLQFLIQYYNGEERAKGNILERFSAQQFPDLHSELNLSSLELGDSALYFCASSVAQAPARYEQYFGPGTRLTVT.

This sequence joins TRBV6-1 and TRBJ2-2; 11 positions agree with TRBD2. The CDR3 has 16 residues. The germline V gene encodes CDR1 MNHNS and CDR2 SASEGT. V lost 6 bases, J lost 6 bases, and 9 bases stayed unmatched. The CDR3 region has the DNA TGTGCCAGCAGATCCCTAGCGGGGGGCATCGCCGGGGAGCTGTTTTTT. This codes for CASRSLAGGIAGELFF.

This clonotype occurred many times. The V gene is TRBV28, the J gene TRBJ2-1; perhaps D is TRBD1 or TRBD2 (5 bases each). The CDR3 sequence is 15 residues long. The V gene lost 5 bases and the J gene lost 6 bases, with 17 bases spanning the gap. The germline V gene encodes CDR1 MDHEN and CDR2 SYDVKM. The CDR3 DNA follows: TGTGCCAGCAGTCTCCGGGACGGTGGGATCAATGAGCAGTTCTTC. Its protein is CASSLRDGGINEQFF.

This clonotype was seen many times. The rearrangement uses TRBV5-8 and TRBJ1-1; D might be TRBD1 (5 bases). CDR1 is SGHTS and CDR2 is YDEGEE in the germline V gene. V gave up 6 bases and J gave up 8 bases, with 11 bases separating them. The CDR3 runs 11 residues. DNA of the CDR3: TGTGCCAGCAATAAGAACAGGGAAGCTTTCTTT. Translation: CASNKNREAFF.

This clonotype was recorded many times. This sequence joins TRBV6-2 or TRBV6-3 and TRBJ2-1, with TRBD1 identical over 11 bases. The CDR3 covers 13 residues. CDR1 MNHEY and CDR2 SVGEGT come from the germline V gene. Losses at the gene ends were 8 bases for V and 6 bases for J; bases not matched to a gene: 3. The CDR3 nucleotides read TGTGCCAGCTGGGGACAGGGGGTCAATGAGCAGTTCTTC. It codes for CASWGQGVNEQFF.

This clonotype turned up a few times. The chain joins TRBV10-3 to TRBJ2-7, with 11 bases identical to TRBD2. This CDR3 is 15 amino acids long. V dropped 6 bases and J dropped 0; count of bases not matched to a gene: 4. The V gene's germline CDR1 is ENHRY and CDR2 SYGVKD. CDR3 in amino acids: CAISPTSGTSYEQYF. CDR3 nucleotide sequence: TGTGCCATCAGCCCGACTAGCGGGACCTCCTACGAGCAGTACTTC.

This chain links TRBV6-2 or TRBV6-3 with TRBJ2-5; D remains ambiguous. Trimming stripped 8 bases from V and 2 bases from J, with 12 bases between. CDR1 is MNHEY and CDR2 is SVGEGT in the germline V gene. The CDR3 contains 13 residues. The CDR3 DNA follows: TGTGCCAGCCGCCAGGCTTTACAAGAGACCCAGTACTTC. This encodes CASRQALQETQYF.

This clonotype was detected many times. This chain uses TRBV12-3 or TRBV12-4 with TRBJ2-2; D unresolved. This CDR3 contains 13 residues. Trimming took 6 bases from V and 6 from J, leaving 11 bases between them. The CDR3 here is CASSASVPGELFF. The CDR3 nucleotides are TGTGCCAGCAGCGCATCGGTCCCCGGGGAGCTGTTTTTT.

The chain links TRBV6-5 to TRBJ1-4; the D gene is possibly TRBD1 (5 bases). The germline V gene has CDR1 MNHEY and CDR2 SVGAGI. V gave up 4 bases and J gave up 8 bases, with 8 bases separating them. CDR3 size: 12 residues. The CDR3 here is CASSWGDEKLFF. CDR3 DNA: TGTGCCAGCAGTTGGGGGGACGAAAAACTGTTTTTT.

On this clonotype itself: A read error may explain this, as a much larger clone is one base away. The final CDR3 position lacks the conserved phenylalanine or tryptophan, pointing to a likely read error. The CDR3 bases are TGTGCCAGCAGTGACTCGGATAGGGGGACTGAAGCTTTCCTT. Translating gives CASSDSDRGTEAFL. This chain joins TRBV6-4 and TRBJ1-1, with TRBD1 as a possible D gene (6 bases). This CDR3 is built from 14 residues. Germline V gives CDR1 MRHNA, CDR2 SNTAGT. The V end was cut by 0 bases, the J end by 5 bases, with 10 bases between.

V usage is TRBV5-1 and J usage is TRBJ1-1, with 9 nucleotides matching TRBD1. CDR3 length: 16 residues. V lost 0 bases to trimming and J lost 1 base; unmatched junction nucleotides: 4. In germline, CDR1 is SGHRS, CDR2 YFSETQ. CDR3 nucleotides: TGCGCCAGCAGCTTGGAAGGGACAGGGTGGAACACTGAAGCTTTCTTT. Translation gives CASSLEGTGWNTEAFF.

There are many counts of this clonotype. The gene calls are TRBV24-1 and TRBJ2-1, with D perhaps TRBD1 (6 bases). Trimming took 3 bases from V and 5 from J, leaving 10 bases between them. CDR1 KGHDR and CDR2 SFDVKD come from the germline V gene. The CDR3 has 14 residues. The CDR3 reads CATSDPGHNNEQFF. The CDR3 region has the DNA TGTGCCACCAGTGATCCGGGACATAACAATGAGCAGTTCTTC.

Many counts were recorded for this clonotype. CDR3 nucleotide sequence: TGTGCCAGCAGTCGAGGGACAGCTTATAATTCACCCCTCCACTTT. Its translation is CASSRGTAYNSPLHF. This sequence joins TRBV27 and TRBJ1-6; 7 bases align to TRBD1. CDR3 length equals 15 residues. Losses at the gene ends were 5 bases for V and 4 bases for J; bases not matched to a gene: 5. The germline CDR1 and CDR2 sequences are MNHEY and SMNVEV (reference sequence).

This clonotype appeared a few times. CDR3 region: CSVEHSRRGTEAFF. CDR3 DNA sequence: TGCAGCGTTGAGCACTCCCGAAGGGGGACTGAAGCTTTCTTT. The chain has TRBV29-1 and TRBJ1-1, with D possibly TRBD1 on 6 matching bases. Germline lookup yields CDR1 SQVTM and CDR2 ANQGSEA. Trimming removed 3 bases at V and 5 bases at J, with 16 bases between. This CDR3 is built from 14 residues. Full variable domain (rest looked up from reference TRBV29-1 and TRBJ1-1): SAVISQKPSRDICQRGTSLTIQCQVDSQVTMMFWYRQQPGQSLTLIATANQGSEATYESGFVIDKFPISRPNLTFSTLTVSNMSPEDSSIYLCSVEHSRRGTEAFFGQGTRLTVV.

J is TRBJ2-3 and V is TRBV5-1; D may be TRBD1 (6 bases). From germline, CDR1 is SGHRS and CDR2 YFSETQ. Trimming removed 3 bases at V and 6 bases at J, with 20 bases between. The CDR3 loop spans 16 amino acids. The CDR3 sequence is CASSSAGTRDGDTQYF. The CDR3 bases are TGCGCCAGCAGCTCAGCCGGGACAAGGGATGGGGATACGCAGTATTTT.

There are a few counts of this clonotype. The V gene is TRBV18, the J gene TRBJ2-7; 8 bases agree with TRBD2. The CDR3 spans 16 residues. J lost 3 bases, V lost 0 bases, and 7 bases had no gene match. CDR1 KGHSH and CDR2 LQKENI come from the germline V gene. The CDR3 spells CASSPPSAGVNYEQYF. In DNA, the CDR3 is TGTGCCAGCTCACCACCGTCAGCGGGAGTTAACTACGAGCAGTACTTC.

The chain couples TRBV7-2 to TRBJ1-2; tentatively, D is TRBD1 (5 bases). The CDR3 sequence is 18 residues long. Germline V lookup: CDR1 SGHTA, CDR2 FQGNSA. The ends were cut back, 4 bases at V and 1 base at J, with 22 bases in the middle. CDR3 loop: CASSYGNRAQGRNYGYTF. The CDR3 DNA follows: TGTGCCAGCAGCTACGGAAATAGGGCGCAGGGCCGTAACTATGGCTACACCTTC.

This clonotype was observed many times. The chain combines TRBV2 with TRBJ1-1; perhaps TRBD1 as D (6 bases). This CDR3 is built from 13 residues. Germline V lookup: CDR1 SNHLY, CDR2 FYNNEI. V was shortened by 8 bases and J by 1 base, with 11 bases between the two germline ends. The CDR3 sequence is CASGGHRNTEAFF. CDR3 in DNA: TGTGCCAGCGGGGGACATAGGAACACTGAAGCTTTCTTT. Filled out from reference TRBV2 and TRBJ1-1, the complete variable domain reads EPEVTQTPSHQVTQMGQEVILRCVPISNHLYFYWYRQILGQKVEFLVSFYNNEISEKSEIFDDQFSVERPDGSNFTLKIRSTKLEDSAMYFCASGGHRNTEAFFGQGTRLTVV.

Many counts were recorded for this clonotype. This CDR3 is CASSLLGAGRYEQYF. The CDR3 DNA follows: TGTGCCAGCAGTTTACTCGGGGCAGGACGCTACGAGCAGTACTTC. V usage is TRBV27 and J usage is TRBJ2-7; D may correspond to TRBD1 or TRBD2 (5 bases each). The CDR3 is made up of 15 amino acids. CDR1 and CDR2 (germline): MNHEY, SMNVEV (reference sequence). V was shortened by 2 bases and J by 3 bases, with 14 bases between the two germline ends.

This clonotype was seen only a few times. The chain carries TRBV7-2 and TRBJ1-2; 7 bases are a match to TRBD1. The ends lost 5 bases at V and 4 bases at J; junction bases unmatched: 25. Germline CDR1 and CDR2: SGHTA and FQGNSA. The CDR3 runs 20 residues. The CDR3 protein is CASSPIVSKSGVGGIYGYTF. The CDR3 nucleotides are TGTGCCAGCAGCCCCATAGTTTCAAAGAGTGGGGTAGGGGGCATCTATGGCTACACCTTC. Full variable domain (remainder filled in from reference TRBV7-2 and TRBJ1-2): GAGVSQSPSNKVTEKGKDVELRCDPISGHTALYWYRQSLGQGLEFLIYFQGNSAPDKSGLPSDRFSAERTGGSVSTLTIQRTQQEDSAVYLCASSPIVSKSGVGGIYGYTFGSGTRLTVV.

This clonotype has a count of ten or more. The chain carries TRBV30 and TRBJ2-7; 8 bases map to TRBD1. Per the germline V gene, CDR1 is GTSNPN and CDR2 is SVGIG (reference sequence). This CDR3 is built from 13 residues. J gave up 0 bases and V 3 bases, and 1 base lay outside the gene matches. The CDR3 DNA reads as TGTGCCTGGAGCAGGGGGCGCTCCTACGAGCAGTACTTC. Amino acids: CAWSRGRSYEQYF.

V gene TRBV20-1 combines with J gene TRBJ2-7, with a possible D match to TRBD1 (5 bases). The CDR3 runs 14 residues. The germline CDR1 and CDR2 sequences are DFQATT and SNEGSKA (reference sequence). The V and J ends lost 1 base and 3 bases respectively, with 13 bases between them. CDR3: CSARGGAGNYEQYF. CDR3 bases: TGCAGTGCTAGAGGTGGAGCAGGGAACTACGAGCAGTACTTC.